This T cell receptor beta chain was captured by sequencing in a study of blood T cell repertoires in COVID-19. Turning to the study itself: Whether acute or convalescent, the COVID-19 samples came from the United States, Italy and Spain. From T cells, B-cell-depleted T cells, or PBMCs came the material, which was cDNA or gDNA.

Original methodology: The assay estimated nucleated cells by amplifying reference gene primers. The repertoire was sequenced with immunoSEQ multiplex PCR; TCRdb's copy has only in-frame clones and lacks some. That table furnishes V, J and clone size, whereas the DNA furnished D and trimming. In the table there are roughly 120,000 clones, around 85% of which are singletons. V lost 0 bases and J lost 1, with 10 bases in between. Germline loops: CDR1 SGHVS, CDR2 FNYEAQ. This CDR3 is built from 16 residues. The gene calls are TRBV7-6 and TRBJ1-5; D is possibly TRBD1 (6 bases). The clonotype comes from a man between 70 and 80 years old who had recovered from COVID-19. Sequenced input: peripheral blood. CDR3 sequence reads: CASSLAIGQSNQPQHF. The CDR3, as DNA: TGTGCCAGCAGCTTAGCGATCGGACAGAGCAATCAGCCCCAGCATTTT. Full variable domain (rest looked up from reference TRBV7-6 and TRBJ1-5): GAGVSQSPRYKVTKRGQDVALRCDPISGHVSLYWYRQALGQGPEFLTYFNYEAQQDKSGLPNDRFSAERPEGSISTLTIQRTEQRDSAMYRCASSLAIGQSNQPQHFGDGTRLSIL.